The 30 T cell receptor beta chains below were found in one sample sequenced in a study of technical replicates of blood from four donors. Sequencing was performed with immunoSEQ multiplex PCR; in TCRdb, only in-frame clones are kept and a portion is missing. The table shows 84,000 or so clones, with 85% to 95% occurring only once. Sequences were obtained from T cells isolated from PBMCs. Receptors were obtained from a human donor in good health.

The genes are TRBV12-5 and TRBJ2-3, with D tentatively TRBD2 (6 bases). The CDR3 is made up of 15 amino acids. Per germline, CDR1 LGHNT and CDR2 FRNRAP. V gave up 6 bases and J gave up 2 bases, with 15 bases separating them. The CDR3 loop reads CASGIGAGTTDTQYF. CDR3 nucleotide sequence: TGTGCTAGTGGCATAGGGGCGGGAACCACAGATACGCAGTATTTT. Drawing the rest from reference TRBV12-5 and TRBJ2-3, the complete variable domain is DARVTQTPRHKVTEMGQEVTMRCQPILGHNTVFWYRQTMMQGLELLAYFRNRAPLDDSGMPKDRFSAEMPDATLATLKIQPSEPRDSAVYFCASGIGAGTTDTQYFGPGTRLTVL.

The CDR3 protein is CATSRIDRVSYNEQFF. The CDR3 nucleotides read TGTGCCACCAGCAGGATAGACAGGGTGTCCTACAATGAGCAGTTCTTC. The chain recombines TRBV15 with TRBJ2-1; 7 bases are a match to TRBD1. The CDR3 has 16 amino acids. CDR1 is LNHNV, CDR2 YYDKDF, per germline (reference sequence). Unmatched junction bases numbered 6, after V lost 3 bases and J lost 1 base.

The gene calls are TRBV6-6 and TRBJ1-6; D is possibly TRBD1 (5 bases). The V gene lost 2 bases and the J gene lost 4 bases, with 12 bases spanning the gap. This CDR3 has 16 amino acids. The germline CDR1 and CDR2 sequences are MNHNY and SVGAGI (reference sequence). CDR3: CASSYPREGYNSPLHF. CDR3 DNA sequence: TGTGCCAGCAGTTACCCCAGGGAGGGATATAATTCACCCCTCCACTTT.

The V gene is TRBV5-4, the J gene TRBJ1-3; D perhaps matches TRBD1 (6 bases). V lost 0 bases and J lost 4, with 8 bases in between. CDR1 and CDR2 from the germline V gene are SGHNT and YYREEE (reference sequence). The CDR3 is 14 amino acids. The DNA for the CDR3 is TGTGCCAGCAGCTTGGCCAGGGGAGGAAACACCATATATTTT. This translates into CASSLARGGNTIYF.

The rearrangement uses TRBV2 and TRBJ1-1; perhaps TRBD1 as D (5 bases). V lost 9 bases and J lost 0, with 11 bases in between. CDR1 and CDR2 (germline): SNHLY, FYNNEI. The CDR3 contains 13 residues. The CDR3 spells CARQTALNTEAFF. The DNA of the CDR3 is TGTGCCAGGCAGACAGCACTGAACACTGAAGCTTTCTTT.

J is TRBJ2-7 and V is TRBV2; tentatively, D is TRBD1 (7 bases). The V gene lost 5 bases and the J gene lost 3 bases, with 17 bases spanning the gap. Germline V gene data show CDR1 as SNHLY and CDR2 as FYNNEI. The CDR3 consists of 15 residues. The CDR3 protein is CASSPAGGGVYEQYF. CDR3 in DNA: TGTGCCAGCAGTCCGGCTGGAGGGGGCGTCTACGAGCAGTACTTC.

CDR3 bases: TGTGCCTGGAGTGTATCCCGGACTAGCGGGGGGGCCCGGACCGGGGAGCTGTTTTTT. The encoded protein is CAWSVSRTSGGARTGELFF. This chain joins TRBV30 and TRBJ2-2, with 15 bases matching TRBD2. V dropped 0 bases and J dropped 5; count of bases not matched to a gene: 10. Germline V lookup: CDR1 GTSNPN, CDR2 SVGIG (reference sequence). The CDR3 is made up of 19 amino acids. The full variable domain, with the rest looked up from reference TRBV30 and TRBJ2-2, is SQTIHQWPATLVQPVGSPLSLECTVEGTSNPNLYWYRQAAGRGLQLLFYSVGIGQISSEVPQNLSASRPQDRQFILSSKKLLLSDSGFYLCAWSVSRTSGGARTGELFFGEGSRLTVL.

This chain links TRBV2 with TRBJ2-3, with TRBD2 matching 7 bases. Germline V gives CDR1 SNHLY, CDR2 FYNNEI. V gave up 6 bases and J gave up 5 bases; unmatched junction bases: 2. The CDR3 extends over 12 amino acids. The CDR3 is CASRERGDTQYF. CDR3 nucleotide sequence: TGTGCCAGCAGGGAGCGGGGAGATACGCAGTATTTT.

In DNA, the CDR3 is TGTGCCAGCAGCTTAGGCCACAGGGGGAGAGGTCAGTCCTACGAGCAGTACTTC. Protein product: CASSLGHRGRGQSYEQYF. The chain uses TRBV7-9 and TRBJ2-7, with TRBD1 identical over 8 bases. Trimming at V came to 1 base and at J to 1 base, leaving 12 bases not matched to a gene. Germline CDR1 SEHNR, CDR2 FQNEAQ (reference sequence). The CDR3 consists of 18 residues.

The chain carries TRBV18 and TRBJ1-1, with D maybe TRBD1 (5 bases). Germline loops: CDR1 KGHSH, CDR2 LQKENI. V was shortened by 2 bases and J by 3 bases, with 7 bases between the two germline ends. The CDR3 is 13 residues long. The CDR3 loop is CASSPSRDTEAFF. In nucleotides, the CDR3 is TGTGCCAGCTCACCAAGCAGGGACACTGAAGCTTTCTTT.

The CDR3 loop is CASSLVMGQIYEQYF. The CDR3 DNA sequence: TGCGCCAGCAGCTTGGTAATGGGCCAGATCTACGAGCAGTACTTC. The chain links TRBV5-1 to TRBJ2-7; D remains ambiguous. Deletions cut 0 bases from V and 3 bases from J, with 13 bases between. Germline V CDR1 and CDR2: SGHRS, YFSETQ. The CDR3 runs to 15 residues.

The V call is TRBV7-6, the J call TRBJ1-1, with D perhaps TRBD1 (6 bases). This CDR3 has 15 residues. Between the trimmed V and J ends, which lost 1 base and 7 bases, there was a span of 16 bases. CDR1 and CDR2 (germline): SGHVS, FNYEAQ. The DNA for the CDR3 is TGTGCCAGCAGCTTAGGTGGGGACACGAACGGTGAAGCTTTCTTT. Its translation: CASSLGGDTNGEAFF.

The chain combines TRBV5-4 with TRBJ2-5; 9 positions match TRBD2. In germline, CDR1 is SGHNT, CDR2 YYREEE (reference sequence). Germline trimming cut 0 bases from V and 2 bases from J; bases unmatched to any gene: 5. This CDR3 has 16 amino acids. The DNA of the CDR3 is TGTGCCAGCAGCTTGGGAAGCGGGGGGTTACAAGAGACCCAGTACTTC. This gives the protein CASSLGSGGLQETQYF.

CDR3 nucleotide sequence: TGTGCCAGCAGCACTCAGGGGGCTGGCTATGGCTACACCTTC. It yields the protein CASSTQGAGYGYTF. The rearrangement links TRBV13 to TRBJ1-2, with 8 bases lining up with TRBD1. The V and J ends lost 5 bases and 4 bases, in that order; junction bases with no gene match: 6. The CDR3 totals 14 residues. Germline lookup yields CDR1 PRHDT and CDR2 FYEKMQ (reference sequence).

The V and J genes are TRBV25-1 and TRBJ2-7; 9 nucleotides line up with TRBD1. The CDR3 consists of 13 residues. The V gene's germline CDR1 is MGHDK and CDR2 SYGVNS. Trimming cost V 6 bases and J 2 bases; bases outside gene matches: 2. For the CDR3, the DNA is TGTGCCAGCAGCCGGGACAGGGCCTACGAGCAGTACTTC. Amino acids: CASSRDRAYEQYF.

V and J are TRBV7-9 and TRBJ1-2, with D tentatively TRBD1 (6 bases). V dropped 1 base and J dropped 8 bases, with 14 bases sitting between them. Per the germline V gene, CDR1 is SEHNR and CDR2 is FQNEAQ (reference sequence). The CDR3 sequence is 14 residues long. CDR3 in amino acids: CASSLDLPGGGYTF. CDR3 in DNA: TGTGCCAGCAGCTTAGACCTACCGGGGGGCGGCTACACCTTC.

This clone was observed a handful of times. The chain couples TRBV6-1 to TRBJ2-2; a weak D match, TRBD1 (5 bases). The germline CDR1 and CDR2 sequences are MNHNS and SASEGT. The CDR3 is made up of 14 amino acids. The germline V and J ends were trimmed by 3 bases and 3 bases, with 8 bases remaining between them. The CDR3 bases are TGTGCCAGCAGTGACAGGGTTCACACCGGGGAGCTGTTTTTT. Translation gives CASSDRVHTGELFF.

The chain joins TRBV5-1 to TRBJ2-5; weak D call: TRBD1 (6 bases). The CDR3 sequence is 17 residues long. Between the trimmed V and J ends, which lost 0 bases and 5 bases, there was a span of 20 bases. CDR1 and CDR2 from the germline V gene are SGHRS and YFSETQ. The CDR3 bases are TGCGCCAGCAGCTTGGAGGGGGTGGAGCAGGGTTTGGAGACCCAGTACTTC. This codes for CASSLEGVEQGLETQYF.

The chain recombines TRBV11-1 with TRBJ2-7, with TRBD2 matching 15 bases. Losses at the gene ends were 3 bases for V and 6 bases for J; bases not matched to a gene: 9. Looked up from germline, CDR1 is SGHAT and CDR2 is FQDESV (reference sequence). CDR3 length: 17 amino acids. The CDR3 spells CASSFRPSGLAGGEQYF. CDR3 sequence (DNA): TGTGCCAGCAGCTTTAGACCCTCGGGACTAGCGGGAGGCGAGCAGTACTTC.

The V gene is TRBV30, the J gene TRBJ2-2; perhaps TRBD1 as D (6 bases). The V and J ends lost 5 bases and 6 bases respectively, with 10 bases between them. Germline V CDR1 and CDR2: GTSNPN, SVGIG (reference sequence). CDR3 length: 12 residues. CDR3 protein: CAWDKGAGELFF. In nucleotides, the CDR3 is TGTGCCTGGGACAAGGGGGCCGGGGAGCTGTTTTTT.

J is TRBJ2-3 and V is TRBV19; tentative D call: TRBD2 (6 bases). This CDR3 contains 14 residues. V gave up 5 bases and J gave up 5 bases, with 14 bases separating them. In germline, CDR1 is LNHDA, CDR2 SQIVND (reference sequence). The CDR3 sequence is CASSAGLIEDTQYF. The CDR3 DNA reads TGTGCCAGTAGTGCGGGACTCATCGAAGATACGCAGTATTTT.

This clone was observed a single time. This chain uses TRBV2 with TRBJ1-6, with 7 bases identical to TRBD1. V trimming: 9 bases; J trimming: 8 bases; junction bases outside the gene matches: 10. CDR3 size: 14 residues. Germline assignment: CDR1 SNHLY and CDR2 FYNNEI. DNA of the CDR3: TGTGCCAGTTCGGAGGGGGCCGGGGATTCACCCCTCCACTTT. It codes for CASSEGAGDSPLHF.

This clone was recorded a few times. V usage is TRBV10-3 and J usage is TRBJ2-1, with TRBD2 matching over 14 bases. The J segment lost 9 bases and the V segment lost 5 bases, leaving 6 bases of the junction unmatched. CDR1 is ENHRY and CDR2 is SYGVKD in the germline V gene. The CDR3 sequence is 15 residues long. CDR3 bases: TGTGCCATCAGTACGCCCGGGACTAGCGGGGGTGAGCAGTTCTTC. Translation: CAISTPGTSGGEQFF.

J is TRBJ1-2 and V is TRBV30, with 9 bases lining up with TRBD1. CDR1 and CDR2 from the germline V gene are GTSNPN and SVGIG (reference sequence). The CDR3 totals 14 residues. The trim removed 5 bases at V and 5 bases at J, leaving 9 bases unmatched. CDR3 bases: TGTGCCTGGGACAAAGTGGGACAGGGATATGGCTACACCTTC. Its protein product is CAWDKVGQGYGYTF.

The chain has TRBV28 and TRBJ2-3, with D possibly matching TRBD1 (6 bases). Germline V gene sequence: CDR1 MDHEN, CDR2 SYDVKM. The CDR3 is 17 amino acids. The ends were cut back, 5 bases at V and 1 base at J, with 19 bases in the middle. This CDR3 is CASSRTVWPRGTDTQYF. The CDR3 region has the DNA TGTGCCAGCAGTCGGACAGTTTGGCCCAGGGGCACAGATACGCAGTATTTT.

This chain connects TRBV7-2 to TRBJ1-1, with D hard to call. The CDR3 contains 16 residues. CDR1 and CDR2 (germline): SGHTA, FQGNSA. Trimming shortened V by 3 bases and J by 11 bases, and 25 bases separated the two germline ends. For the CDR3, the DNA is TGTGCCAGCAGCTTCTCCGGTGCGATGATGTCAGTGAGGGCTTTCTTT. This codes for CASSFSGAMMSVRAFF.

The V and J genes are TRBV19 and TRBJ2-5; the D is unclear. This CDR3 spans 11 amino acids. Trimming stripped 3 bases from V and 5 bases from J, with 4 bases between. Germline CDR1 and CDR2: LNHDA and SQIVND (reference sequence). The CDR3 sequence: CASSIRETQYF. CDR3 nucleotides: TGTGCCAGTAGTATCCGGGAGACCCAGTACTTC.

The chain links TRBV7-2 to TRBJ1-1; 7 positions agree with TRBD1. This CDR3 region has 14 residues. V gave up 0 bases and J gave up 6 bases; unmatched junction bases: 4. The germline gives CDR1 SGHTA, CDR2 FQGNSA. In nucleotides, the CDR3 is TGTGCCAGCAGCTTAGCCACAGGGGCCGCTGAAGCTTTCTTT. Translation: CASSLATGAAEAFF.

This chain links TRBV10-3 with TRBJ2-7; D is perhaps TRBD1 (6 bases). This CDR3 is 13 amino acids long. V was cut by 6 bases and J by 2 bases, with 11 bases left in between. The germline gives CDR1 ENHRY, CDR2 SYGVKD. CDR3 protein: CAIRGTLTYEQYF. CDR3 in DNA: TGTGCCATCAGAGGGACATTAACCTACGAGCAGTACTTC.

J is TRBJ1-2 and V is TRBV6-4, with D perhaps matching TRBD1 (6 bases). Germline V gene sequence: CDR1 MRHNA, CDR2 SNTAGT. The CDR3 loop spans 14 amino acids. The V gene lost 9 bases and the J gene lost 6 bases, with 20 bases spanning the gap. CDR3 nucleotide sequence: TGTGCCAGTTCCCCAGGGGATGAAGGAAATGGCTACACCTTC. Its translation is CASSPGDEGNGYTF.